The rows below give T cell receptor beta chains drawn from one sample of a study of T-cell memory formation after mild COVID-19. Each CDR3 protein is one row after TCRdb ran MiXCR on the 5' RACE reads. The table has about 130,000 distinct CDR3 sequences, approximately 6.3% seen once. The specimen sequenced was PBMCs or a T cell subset sorted from them (not recorded which). The receptor source for this set is an adult woman who had mild COVID-19 (a few samples of this study predate the infection). Cell type and time point are not known. The CDR3 runs from the conserved cysteine through the conserved F or W. D genes are given only for firm matches. Clone size is not always given. Where it is, it says once, few, many or a class for expanded clones.

clone_size	d_call	v_call	j_call	cdr3_aa	cdr3_nt
few	.	TRBV18	TRBJ2-1	CASSPPRLEQFF	TGTGCCAGCTCACCACCCAGACTAGAGCAGTTCTTC
.	.	TRBV2	TRBJ1-1	CASSATAGNTEAFF	TGTGCCAGCAGTGCGACTGCGGGGAACACTGAAGCTTTCTTT
few	.	TRBV9	TRBJ2-2	CASSPDGSYTGELFF	TGTGCCAGCAGCCCAGACGGGAGTTACACCGGGGAGCTGTTTTTT
few	TRBD1	TRBV5-1	TRBJ2-2	CASSPLQGDTGELFF	TGCGCCAGCAGCCCACTACAGGGGGACACCGGGGAGCTGTTTTTT
few	.	TRBV5-1	TRBJ1-1	CASSLGVRLGNTEAFF	TGCGCCAGCAGCTTGGGGGTTAGGTTAGGGAACACTGAAGCTTTCTTT
.	TRBD2	TRBV5-1	TRBJ2-7	CASSVVAGGDEQYF	TGCGCCAGCAGCGTGGTGGCGGGAGGGGACGAGCAGTACTTC
few	TRBD2	TRBV12-3/TRBV12-4	TRBJ2-3	CASSPSRGGFSTDTQYF	TGTGCCAGCAGCCCATCCCGGGGGGGGTTTAGCACAGATACGCAGTATTTT
many	TRBD1	TRBV5-1	TRBJ2-1	CASSYGQGSNEQFF	TGCGCCAGCAGCTACGGACAGGGGAGTAATGAGCAGTTCTTC
.	TRBD1	TRBV12-3/TRBV12-4	TRBJ1-1	CASSARDRGLRTEAFF	TGTGCCAGCAGCGCCCGGGACAGGGGTTTGAGAACTGAAGCTTTCTTT
few	.	TRBV12-3/TRBV12-4	TRBJ2-5	CASSFLALGVGQGRQETQYF	TGTGCCAGCAGTTTTCTCGCGCTTGGTGTCGGGCAGGGAAGGCAAGAGACCCAGTACTTC
few	.	TRBV4-2	TRBJ1-2	CASSHSGGASYGYTF	TGTGCCAGCAGCCACTCGGGGGGCGCGTCCTATGGCTACACCTTC
.	.	TRBV24-1	TRBJ1-1	CATTPGPGTEAFF	TGTGCCACCACCCCGGGCCCCGGGACTGAAGCTTTCTTT
few	.	TRBV30	TRBJ1-6	CAWTASSSYNSPLHF	TGTGCCTGGACGGCAAGCTCCTCCTATAATTCACCCCTCCACTTT
few	TRBD1	TRBV4-1	TRBJ1-2	CASSQEGTAYGYTF	TGCGCCAGCAGCCAAGAAGGGACAGCTTATGGCTACACCTTC
many	.	TRBV20-1	TRBJ2-6	CSAGWGVAGANVLTF	TGCAGTGCAGGATGGGGGGTTGCTGGGGCCAACGTCCTGACTTTC
.	.	TRBV6-5	TRBJ2-7	CASRLGPLTYEQYF	TGTGCCAGCCGACTGGGACCCCTGACCTACGAGCAGTACTTC
many	.	TRBV20-1	TRBJ2-2	CSARDKGKSNTGELFF	TGCAGTGCTAGAGATAAGGGAAAATCGAACACCGGGGAGCTGTTTTTT
few	.	TRBV27	TRBJ1-1	CASSLGLLNTEAFF	TGTGCCAGCAGTTTAGGACTGCTGAACACTGAAGCTTTCTTT
.	TRBD1	TRBV27	TRBJ1-2	CASSFRAGQGYGYTF	TGTGCCAGCAGTTTTAGGGCAGGACAGGGCTATGGCTACACCTTC
many	.	TRBV29-1	TRBJ1-1	CSVVVLPVTEAFF	TGCAGCGTTGTAGTTCTCCCAGTTACTGAAGCTTTCTTT
.	.	TRBV9	TRBJ2-3	CASSVDFPPDTQYF	TGTGCCAGCAGCGTAGATTTTCCCCCAGATACGCAGTATTTT
many	TRBD2	TRBV4-2	TRBJ2-5	CASSQDGTSGRKTQYF	TGTGCCAGCAGCCAAGATGGGACTAGCGGGAGGAAGACCCAGTACTTC
.	TRBD2	TRBV7-6	TRBJ2-2	CASSPGLAVGELFF	TGTGCCAGCAGCCCGGGACTAGCGGTGGGGGAGCTGTTTTTT
few	.	TRBV9	TRBJ1-1	CASSGRTWGNTEAFF	TGTGCCAGCAGCGGACGGACCTGGGGGAACACTGAAGCTTTCTTT
.	TRBD1	TRBV18	TRBJ2-7	CASSPTADRGGYEQYF	TGTGCCAGCTCACCGACCGCCGACAGGGGGGGATACGAGCAGTACTTC
many	.	TRBV7-2	TRBJ2-3	CASSLVGRGSSPQYF	TGTGCCAGCAGCTTAGTTGGTCGGGGAAGCAGTCCGCAGTATTTT
.	.	TRBV12-3/TRBV12-4	TRBJ1-1	CASSSRGGTEAFF	TGTGCCAGCAGTTCGAGAGGGGGCACTGAAGCTTTCTTT
few	TRBD1	TRBV5-1	TRBJ2-1	CASSLGQPGGEQFF	TGCGCCAGCAGCTTGGGACAGCCAGGGGGTGAGCAGTTCTTC
.	.	TRBV7-2	TRBJ1-5	CASGPGDSNQPQHF	TGTGCCAGCGGCCCAGGTGATAGCAATCAGCCCCAGCATTTT
many	TRBD2	TRBV7-8	TRBJ2-1	CASSLAPSGDNEQFF	TGTGCCAGCAGCTTAGCTCCTAGCGGGGACAATGAGCAGTTCTTC
few	.	TRBV7-2	TRBJ1-2	CASSSLGHGYTF	TGTGCCAGCAGCTCCTTAGGTCATGGCTACACCTTC
.	.	TRBV20-1	TRBJ1-1	CSAAGSTNTEAFF	TGCAGTGCTGCCGGGTCCACGAACACTGAAGCTTTCTTT
few	.	TRBV18	TRBJ2-3	CASSPGPTDTQYF	TGTGCCAGCTCACCGGGGCCCACAGATACGCAGTATTTT
many	.	TRBV20-1	TRBJ2-7	CSARDASPKDAYEQYF	TGCAGTGCTAGAGACGCCAGTCCTAAGGATGCGTACGAGCAGTACTTC
.	.	TRBV27	TRBJ2-7	CASSLRLPGPYEQYF	TGTGCCAGCAGTTTGAGGCTGCCGGGGCCCTACGAGCAGTACTTC
many	.	TRBV12-3/TRBV12-4	TRBJ1-1	CASTFSRTVNTEAFF	TGTGCCAGCACCTTTTCTAGGACGGTGAACACTGAAGCTTTCTTT
few	TRBD2	TRBV6-1	TRBJ2-1	CASSGTSGSGEQFF	TGTGCCAGCAGTGGGACTAGCGGGAGTGGTGAGCAGTTCTTC
many	.	TRBV29-1	TRBJ1-1	CSVEVPGKNTEAFF	TGCAGCGTTGAAGTACCAGGGAAGAACACTGAAGCTTTCTTT
.	.	TRBV3-1	TRBJ1-6	CASSPRGVGNSPLHF	TGTGCCAGCAGCCCTCGCGGGGTAGGGAATTCACCCCTCCACTTT
few	TRBD2	TRBV7-9	TRBJ2-3	CASSQGLDGPDTQYF	TGTGCCAGCAGCCAAGGACTAGACGGTCCAGATACGCAGTATTTT
.	.	TRBV4-3	TRBJ2-1	CASSQARSSYNEQFF	TGCGCCAGCAGCCAAGCTAGGAGCTCCTACAATGAGCAGTTCTTC
few	.	TRBV7-9	TRBJ2-5	CASSLLVDQETQYF	TGTGCCAGCAGCTTATTGGTAGACCAAGAGACCCAGTACTTC
many	TRBD1	TRBV5-1	TRBJ2-7	CASSFSGDRADEQYF	TGCGCCAGCAGCTTTTCCGGGGACAGGGCGGACGAGCAGTACTTC
.	TRBD1	TRBV15	TRBJ1-1	CATSGQGASTEAFF	TGTGCCACCAGCGGACAGGGGGCGAGCACTGAAGCTTTCTTT
few	.	TRBV20-1	TRBJ2-4	CSARRGPSNIQYF	TGCAGTGCCCGAAGGGGCCCTTCTAACATTCAGTACTTC
.	.	TRBV20-1	TRBJ1-3	CSARKPSGNTIYF	TGCAGTGCTAGGAAGCCCTCCGGAAACACCATATATTTT
few	.	TRBV24-1	TRBJ2-5	CATSDYGGGTQYF	TGTGCCACCAGTGATTATGGAGGGGGGACCCAGTACTTC
many	TRBD2	TRBV5-1	TRBJ2-2	CASSLDASGITGELFF	TGCGCCAGCAGCTTGGACGCTAGCGGGATTACCGGGGAGCTGTTTTTT
many	.	TRBV29-1	TRBJ1-2	CSVGPGTSDGYTF	TGCAGCGTTGGTCCCGGGACATCCGATGGCTACACCTTC
few	TRBD1	TRBV20-1	TRBJ1-6	CSAERSGQGNSPLHF	TGCAGTGCGGAGAGGTCGGGACAGGGAAATTCACCCCTCCACTTT
.	.	TRBV15	TRBJ1-1	CATSRGGILNTEAFF	TGTGCCACCAGCAGAGGTGGGATCCTTAACACTGAAGCTTTCTTT
many	.	TRBV12-3/TRBV12-4	TRBJ2-1	CASSLYGEQFF	TGTGCCAGCAGTTTATACGGTGAGCAGTTCTTC
many	TRBD1	TRBV5-1	TRBJ1-2	CASSPGQGYGYTF	TGCGCCAGCAGTCCGGGACAGGGGTATGGCTACACCTTC
many	TRBD1	TRBV5-1	TRBJ1-4	CASSLCRTLRTGDLF	TGCGCCAGCAGCTTATGCCGGACGCTTCGGACAGGTGACCTCTTT
.	.	TRBV15	TRBJ1-1	CATSRDAMGHSNTEAFF	TGTGCCACCAGCAGAGACGCGATGGGACACTCGAACACTGAAGCTTTCTTT
many	.	TRBV7-2	TRBJ2-3	CASSWGLSTDTQYF	TGTGCCAGCAGCTGGGGACTCAGCACAGATACGCAGTATTTT
many	TRBD1	TRBV3-1	TRBJ1-1	CASSQDDRANTEAFF	TGTGCCAGCAGCCAAGACGACAGGGCGAACACTGAAGCTTTCTTT
many	TRBD1	TRBV4-1	TRBJ2-7	CASSQLLVRGQGFVKQYF	TGCGCCAGCAGCCAACTCTTGGTAAGGGGACAGGGCTTTGTGAAGCAGTACTTC
.	TRBD1	TRBV27	TRBJ1-2	CASSVGGIGYTF	TGTGCCAGCAGTGTAGGGGGCATTGGCTACACCTTC
many	.	TRBV20-1	TRBJ1-1	CSAPRGGLTNTEAFF	TGCAGTGCGCCTCGAGGGGGATTAACCAACACTGAAGCTTTCTTT